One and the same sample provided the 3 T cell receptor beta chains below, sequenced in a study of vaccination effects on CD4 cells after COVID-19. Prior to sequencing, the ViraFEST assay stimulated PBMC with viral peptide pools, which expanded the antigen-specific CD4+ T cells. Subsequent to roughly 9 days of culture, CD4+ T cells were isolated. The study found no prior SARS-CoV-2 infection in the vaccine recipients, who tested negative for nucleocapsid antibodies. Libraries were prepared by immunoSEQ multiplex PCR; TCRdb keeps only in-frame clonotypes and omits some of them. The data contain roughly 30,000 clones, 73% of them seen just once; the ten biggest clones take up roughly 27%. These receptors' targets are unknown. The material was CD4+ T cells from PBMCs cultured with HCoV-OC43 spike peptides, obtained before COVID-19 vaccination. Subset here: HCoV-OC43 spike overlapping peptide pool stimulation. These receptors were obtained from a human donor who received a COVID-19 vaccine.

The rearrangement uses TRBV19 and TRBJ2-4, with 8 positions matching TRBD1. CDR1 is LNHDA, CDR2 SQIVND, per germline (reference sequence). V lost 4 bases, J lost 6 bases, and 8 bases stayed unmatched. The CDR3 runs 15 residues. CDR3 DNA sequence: TGTGCCAGTAGTACTCCAGGGGGCGTGGGAAACATTCAGTACTTC. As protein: CASSTPGGVGNIQYF.

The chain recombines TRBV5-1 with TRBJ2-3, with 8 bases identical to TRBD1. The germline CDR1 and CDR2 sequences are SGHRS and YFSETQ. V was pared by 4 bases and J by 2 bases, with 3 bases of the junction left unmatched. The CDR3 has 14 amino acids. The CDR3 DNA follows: TGCGCCAGCAGCGGGGGACAGGACACAGATACGCAGTATTTT. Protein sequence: CASSGGQDTDTQYF.

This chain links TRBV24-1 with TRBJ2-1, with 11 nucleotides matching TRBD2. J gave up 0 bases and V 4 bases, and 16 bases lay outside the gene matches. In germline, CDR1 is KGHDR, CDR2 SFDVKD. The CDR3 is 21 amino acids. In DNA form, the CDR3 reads TGTGCCACCAGTGAGAGAATAGCGGGAGGGGCGCCGCTAACCTCCTACAATGAGCAGTTCTTC. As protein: CATSERIAGGAPLTSYNEQFF.